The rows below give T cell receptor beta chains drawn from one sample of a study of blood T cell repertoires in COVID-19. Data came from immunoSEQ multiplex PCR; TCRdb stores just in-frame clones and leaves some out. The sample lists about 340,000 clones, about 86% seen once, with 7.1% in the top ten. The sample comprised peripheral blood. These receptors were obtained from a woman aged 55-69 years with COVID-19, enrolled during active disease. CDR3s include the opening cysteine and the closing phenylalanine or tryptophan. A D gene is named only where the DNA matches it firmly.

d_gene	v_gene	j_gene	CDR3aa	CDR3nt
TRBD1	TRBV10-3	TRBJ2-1	CAIRPGQPPNNEQFF	TGTGCCATCCGTCCGGGACAGCCACCAAACAATGAGCAGTTCTTC
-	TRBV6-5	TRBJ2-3	CASSYGHPSTDTQYF	TGTGCCAGCAGTTACGGGCATCCTAGCACAGATACGCAGTATTTT
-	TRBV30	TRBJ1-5	CAWSGSGHQPQHF	TGTGCCTGGAGTGGGAGCGGCCATCAGCCCCAGCATTTT
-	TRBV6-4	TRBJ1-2	CASSEQGKDYGYTF	TGTGCCAGCAGTGAACAGGGAAAGGACTATGGCTACACCTTC
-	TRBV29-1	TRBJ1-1	CSAAQGWYTEAFF	TGCAGCGCCGCCCAGGGGTGGTACACTGAAGCTTTCTTT
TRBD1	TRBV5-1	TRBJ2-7	CASSLGQGGWYEQYF	TGCGCCAGCAGCTTGGGACAGGGGGGTTGGTACGAGCAGTACTTC
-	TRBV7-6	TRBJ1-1	CASSPGPGVEAFF	TGTGCCAGCAGCCCTGGGCCGGGAGTTGAAGCTTTCTTT
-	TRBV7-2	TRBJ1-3	CASGRGPSGNTIYF	TGTGCCAGCGGCAGGGGCCCCTCTGGAAACACCATATATTTT
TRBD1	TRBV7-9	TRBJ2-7	CASSPPGQGGYEQYF	TGTGCCAGCAGCCCCCCCGGACAGGGTGGCTACGAGCAGTACTTC
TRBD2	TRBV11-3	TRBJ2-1	CASRVSGGPSSEQFF	TGTGCCAGCAGGGTTAGCGGGGGGCCGTCCAGTGAGCAGTTCTTC
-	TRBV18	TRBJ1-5	CASSPGENQPQHF	TGTGCCAGCTCACCCGGAGAGAATCAGCCCCAGCATTTT
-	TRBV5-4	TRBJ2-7	CASSRRDKVYEQYF	TGTGCCAGCAGCCGTCGGGACAAAGTCTACGAGCAGTACTTC
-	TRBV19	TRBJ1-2	CASSIGGMTGYTF	TGTGCCAGTAGTATCGGGGGTATGACGGGCTACACCTTC
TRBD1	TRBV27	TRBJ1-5	CASSLIYRGQDQPQHF	TGTGCCAGCAGTTTAATTTACAGGGGGCAGGATCAGCCCCAGCATTTT
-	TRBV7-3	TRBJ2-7	CASSFIQGAEQYF	TGTGCCAGCAGCTTCATACAGGGTGCCGAGCAGTACTTC
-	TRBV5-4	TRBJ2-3	CASSLQVQDTQYF	TGTGCCAGCAGCTTACAGGTTCAGGATACGCAGTATTTT
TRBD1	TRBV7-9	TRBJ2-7	CASSLSGQGAYEQYF	TGTGCCAGCAGCTTATCAGGACAGGGGGCCTACGAGCAGTACTTC
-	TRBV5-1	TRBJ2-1	CASSPVGLRGDEQFF	TGCGCCAGCAGCCCGGTAGGACTCCGAGGAGATGAGCAGTTCTTC